The rows below give T cell receptor beta chains drawn from one sample of a study of cytomegalovirus exposure and HLA in healthy donors. The repertoire was sequenced with immunoSEQ multiplex PCR; TCRdb's copy has only in-frame clones and lacks some. The sample includes some 110,000 clones, about four fifths of them seen just once. Material for sequencing was PBMCs. The receptors were gathered from a man aged 25 to 45 in good health and CMV-seropositive. Each CDR3 is given with its conserved first and last residue. The D gene is left open where the match is weak. Expanded clones get a size class; other rows say once, few or many, or leave the size out.

clone_size,d_call,v_call,j_call,cdr3_aa,cdr3_nt
.,TRBD1,TRBV2,TRBJ2-7,CASSDGFGTDYEQYF,TGTGCCAGCAGTGACGGCTTCGGGACAGACTACGAGCAGTACTTC
.,.,TRBV4-1,TRBJ1-3,CASSQPREGGNTIYF,TGCGCCAGCAGCCAGCCGCGTGAGGGTGGAAACACCATATATTTT
once,.,TRBV7-9,TRBJ2-1,CSSSLAELGEQFF,TGTTCCAGCAGCTTAGCTGAACTAGGGGAGCAGTTCTTC
.,TRBD1,TRBV2,TRBJ1-5,CASSEEGTGGRGQPQHF,TGTGCCAGCAGTGAAGAGGGGACAGGGGGTCGGGGTCAGCCCCAGCATTTT
.,.,TRBV7-9,TRBJ2-1,CASSLALRVYNEQFF,TGTGCCAGCAGCTTAGCCCTTCGGGTCTACAATGAGCAGTTCTTC
.,.,TRBV27,TRBJ1-1,CASSFPDRLQDTEAFF,TGTGCCAGCAGTTTCCCCGACAGGTTGCAAGACACTGAAGCTTTCTTT
few,.,TRBV13,TRBJ2-1,CASSPSGWRLDNEQFF,TGTGCCAGCAGCCCCTCAGGGTGGCGTCTTGACAATGAGCAGTTCTTC
.,.,TRBV15,TRBJ1-2,CATSRDLTGFYGYTF,TGTGCCACCAGCAGAGACCTGACAGGCTTCTATGGCTACACCTTC
.,TRBD1,TRBV5-4,TRBJ2-5,CASSDRTGVETQYF,TGTGCCAGCAGCGACAGGACAGGGGTGGAGACCCAGTACTTC
.,.,TRBV2,TRBJ1-4,CASSGSPPHNEKLFF,TGTGCCAGCAGTGGGAGCCCGCCTCATAATGAAAAACTGTTTTTT
.,.,TRBV5-1,TRBJ1-6,CASSLRTPGDSPLHF,TGCGCCAGCAGCCTCCGGACCCCGGGGGATTCACCCCTCCACTTT
.,.,TRBV27,TRBJ2-7,CASSLYGTGSYEQYF,TGTGCCAGCAGTTTATATGGTACGGGGTCCTACGAGCAGTACTTC
.,.,TRBV19,TRBJ2-5,CASSVAGVQETQYF,TGTGCCAGTAGCGTCGCAGGGGTCCAAGAGACCCAGTACTTC
few,TRBD1,TRBV6-6,TRBJ1-3,CASSTHGTAGYTIYF,TGTGCCAGCAGCACTCACGGGACAGCAGGTTACACCATATATTTT
few,TRBD2,TRBV2,TRBJ2-2,CASSEGTSGTDRELFF,TGTGCCAGCAGTGAAGGGACTAGCGGGACCGATCGGGAGCTGTTTTTT
.,.,TRBV6-4,TRBJ1-2,CASSDRTSFDLGGYTF,TGTGCCAGCAGTGACCGGACATCTTTTGACCTCGGTGGCTACACCTTC
.,.,TRBV5-1,TRBJ2-3,CASSPQGGMSTDTQYF,TGCGCCAGCAGCCCCCAGGGCGGGATGAGCACAGATACGCAGTATTTT
.,TRBD1,TRBV2,TRBJ1-1,CASSRQGAPAFF,TGTGCCAGCAGTAGGCAGGGGGCTCCTGCTTTCTTT
.,TRBD1,TRBV30,TRBJ1-3,CASPDRAGNTIYF,TGTGCCTCCCCGGACAGGGCTGGAAACACCATATATTTT
few,.,TRBV10-3,TRBJ2-7,CAISGTAGRVYEQYF,TGTGCCATCAGTGGGACGGCTGGCAGGGTCTACGAGCAGTACTTC
.,TRBD1,TRBV5-6,TRBJ1-2,CASSSAGTGDNGYTF,TGTGCCAGCAGCTCGGCCGGGACAGGGGACAATGGCTACACCTTC
.,TRBD1,TRBV27,TRBJ2-5,CASSLVPPAGTGGRETQYF,TGTGCCAGCAGTTTGGTTCCACCTGCCGGGACAGGGGGCAGGGAGACCCAGTACTTC
.,TRBD1,TRBV7-9,TRBJ1-2,CSSSSPGQGFGGYTF,TGTTCCAGCAGCTCCCCGGGACAGGGATTCGGTGGCTACACCTTC
.,.,TRBV6-1,TRBJ2-5,CASSELASETQYF,TGTGCCAGCAGTGAGTTGGCTTCTGAGACCCAGTACTTC
many,TRBD2,TRBV6-4,TRBJ2-1,CASAQTSGGYNEQFF,TGTGCCAGCGCTCAGACTAGCGGGGGATACAATGAGCAGTTCTTC
.,.,TRBV2,TRBJ2-5,CASSPPGQSGSETQYF,TGTGCCAGCAGTCCCCCGGGACAATCAGGCTCGGAGACCCAGTACTTC
.,.,TRBV5-6,TRBJ1-2,CASSSQGEDGYTF,TGTGCCAGCAGCTCACAGGGAGAGGATGGCTACACCTTC
.,TRBD1,TRBV7-6,TRBJ1-4,CASSAYRGEKLFF,TGTGCCAGCAGCGCCTACAGGGGCGAAAAACTGTTTTTT
.,TRBD1,TRBV10-3,TRBJ1-1,CAISESQGLGPEAFF,TGTGCCATCAGTGAGTCACAGGGGCTAGGCCCTGAAGCTTTCTTT
few,TRBD2,TRBV7-2,TRBJ2-7,CASTPSGGSYEQYF,TGTGCCAGCACCCCAAGCGGGGGGTCCTACGAGCAGTACTTC
.,.,TRBV6-1,TRBJ2-1,CASSENPSSYNEQFF,TGTGCCAGCAGTGAAAATCCGAGCTCCTACAATGAGCAGTTCTTC
.,TRBD1,TRBV5-1,TRBJ2-5,CASSSPFPGTEVSLGTQYF,TGCGCCAGCAGCTCGCCTTTTCCCGGGACAGAGGTCTCCTTAGGGACCCAGTACTTC
.,.,TRBV11-2,TRBJ2-1,CASSLGQWYYNEQFF,TGTGCCAGCAGCTTAGGGCAGTGGTACTACAATGAGCAGTTCTTC
once,TRBD1,TRBV5-1,TRBJ1-2,CASSLGTGLYGYTF,TGCGCCAGCAGCTTGGGGACAGGGCTCTATGGCTACACCTTC
.,TRBD2,TRBV5-4,TRBJ2-7,CASTPGGRGAVEQYF,TGTGCCAGCACCCCCGGGGGGCGGGGGGCAGTCGAGCAGTACTTC
once,.,TRBV12-5,TRBJ1-1,CASALWGLSTEAFF,TGTGCTAGTGCCTTGTGGGGGCTGAGCACTGAAGCTTTCTTT